The sequence of this TCR beta chain was determined in a study of graft-versus-host responses after intestinal transplantation. The wider study: The transplants performed in recipients were multivisceral, liver-intestinal, or isolated intestinal. All of the recipients had induction that used anti-thymocyte globulin, then tacrolimus and steroids for approximately 3 years. Regarding the study as a whole: In patients with graft-donor T cell macrochimerism, allograft graft-versus-host to host-versus-graft clonal ratios were high. Recipient-marrow GvH clones were detected, some having first appeared in ileum or blood.

Generated by immunoSEQ multiplex PCR, the TCRdb table keeps only in-frame clones and is missing some. The profile shows 90,000 to 150,000 clones, around 93% of them singletons. CDR1 is GTSNPN and CDR2 is SVGIG in the germline V gene (reference sequence). Trimming removed 4 bases from V and 5 bases from J, with 20 bases in between. The CDR3 consists of 15 residues. A remark on this clone: Its antigen is unknown.

The sample was unstimulated CD4+ T cells sorted from spleen or lymph node cells, taken before intestinal transplant. The origin of this receptor is a human donor who received an intestinal transplant. This chain joins TRBV30 and TRBJ1-1; D not resolved. Here the CDR3 reads CAWTTRGIGRTEAFF. The CDR3 bases are TGTGCCTGGACCACACGCGGGATCGGTCGGACTGAAGCTTTCTTT.